The rows below give T cell receptor beta chains drawn from one sample of a study of blood T cells in healthy people across ages. TCRdb independently ran MiXCR on the 5' RACE reads; one entry per CDR3 protein. The sample lists 850,000 to 950,000 distinct CDR3 sequences; 25% to 30% were seen once. Sequencing was performed on blood. These receptors came from a woman of 80 years or more in good health. The CDR3 runs from the conserved cysteine through the conserved F or W. D genes are given only for firm matches. The size of a clone is reported for some rows only, either as once, few or many, or as a class for expanded clones.

D	V	J	size	CDR3	DNA
TRBD1	TRBV20-1	TRBJ1-6	-	CSARDLGQGNSPLHF	TGCAGTGCTAGAGATTTGGGACAGGGTAATTCACCCCTCCACTTT
-	TRBV12-3/TRBV12-4	TRBJ2-3	-	CASSPAPGLGTDTQYF	TGTGCCAGCAGTCCCGCCCCGGGACTGGGCACAGATACGCAGTATTTT
-	TRBV12-3/TRBV12-4	TRBJ2-5	many	CASSFNVLLQETQYF	TGTGCCAGCAGTTTTAATGTACTTCTCCAAGAGACCCAGTACTTC
-	TRBV11-2	TRBJ2-5	many	CASSSDRVAQYF	TGTGCCAGCAGCTCGGACCGGGTGGCCCAGTACTTC
-	TRBV6-2/TRBV6-3	TRBJ2-7	many	CASRRTSRDGPYEQYF	TGTGCCAGCAGGCGAACCTCCCGAGACGGTCCCTACGAGCAGTACTTC
TRBD2	TRBV3-1	TRBJ2-7	-	CASSQVGVAGGHYNEQYF	TGTGCCAGCAGCCAGGTCGGCGTGGCGGGGGGCCATTACAATGAGCAGTACTTC
-	TRBV7-3	TRBJ2-1	few	CASSLGLDNEQFF	TGTGCCAGCAGCTTGGGACTCGACAATGAGCAGTTCTTC
TRBD2	TRBV12-3/TRBV12-4	TRBJ2-3	few	CASSSGGPRGGTQYF	TGTGCCAGCAGTTCGGGGGGGCCGAGGGGAGGTACGCAGTATTTT
-	TRBV4-1	TRBJ1-2	many	CASSQDDGRNYGYTF	TGCGCCAGCAGCCAAGATGACGGTCGGAACTATGGCTACACCTTC
TRBD2	TRBV10-3	TRBJ2-3	-	CAISEMVLAGGSTDTQYF	TGTGCCATCAGTGAAATGGTACTAGCGGGGGGAAGCACAGATACGCAGTATTTT
-	TRBV5-4	TRBJ2-2	few	CASSQNGANTGELFF	TGTGCCAGCAGCCAGAACGGAGCGAACACCGGGGAGCTGTTTTTT
TRBD1	TRBV9	TRBJ2-7	-	CAGSVTGSVKGEQYF	TGTGCCGGCAGCGTGACAGGGTCCGTTAAGGGGGAGCAGTACTTC